The rows below give T cell receptor beta chains drawn from one sample of a study of early T cells in non-severe SARS-CoV-2 infection. TCRdb processed the 5' RACE reads anew with MiXCR; each CDR3 protein has one entry. The sample consists of around 45,000 distinct CDR3 sequences, approximately 4% of them appearing once. Source material: whole blood. The receptors here all came from an adult who was a healthcare worker with PCR-confirmed SARS-CoV-2 infection or an uninfected control (not recorded which). Both conserved end residues are part of each CDR3. Fields, in order: D gene, clone size, V gene, CDR3 length, J gene, CDR3 DNA, CDR3 protein. A D gene is named only where the DNA matches it firmly. Rows give clone size only sometimes, using once, few, many, or a class for an expanded clone.

D gene: NA; clone size: NA; V gene: TRBV29-1; CDR3 length: 13; J gene: TRBJ2-5; CDR3 DNA: TGCAGCGCCGCACGGGGGGCGGAGGAGACCCAGTACTTC; CDR3 protein: CSAARGAEETQYF
D gene: NA; clone size: many; V gene: TRBV14; CDR3 length: 14; J gene: TRBJ2-1; CDR3 DNA: TGTGCCAGCAGCCAAGATCTACGCGTCGATGAGCAGTTCTTC; CDR3 protein: CASSQDLRVDEQFF
D gene: TRBD2; clone size: many; V gene: TRBV5-1; CDR3 length: 16; J gene: TRBJ2-1; CDR3 DNA: TGCGCCAGCAGCTTACTAGCGGGGATCTCCTACAATGAGCAGTTCTTC; CDR3 protein: CASSLLAGISYNEQFF
D gene: NA; clone size: many; V gene: TRBV12-3/TRBV12-4; CDR3 length: 14; J gene: TRBJ1-1; CDR3 DNA: TGTGCCAGCAGAAGACCCCTGAGGGGTACTGAAGCTTTCTTT; CDR3 protein: CASRRPLRGTEAFF
D gene: NA; clone size: many; V gene: TRBV6-5; CDR3 length: 15; J gene: TRBJ2-1; CDR3 DNA: TGTGCCAGCAGTTACTCCGGGACAAGCTACAATGAGCAGTTCTTC; CDR3 protein: CASSYSGTSYNEQFF
D gene: NA; clone size: many; V gene: TRBV7-9; CDR3 length: 14; J gene: TRBJ1-1; CDR3 DNA: TGTGCCAGCAGCTTAGGAGGGGGATGGACTGAAGCTTTCTTT; CDR3 protein: CASSLGGGWTEAFF
D gene: NA; clone size: many; V gene: TRBV7-9; CDR3 length: 12; J gene: TRBJ2-7; CDR3 DNA: TGTGCCAGCAGCCCTGTTACGTACGAGCAGTACTTC; CDR3 protein: CASSPVTYEQYF
D gene: NA; clone size: many; V gene: TRBV7-2; CDR3 length: 15; J gene: TRBJ1-1; CDR3 DNA: TGTGCCAGCAGCCCCCCCCGGGTTTTGAGAACTGAAGCTTTCTTT; CDR3 protein: CASSPPRVLRTEAFF
D gene: NA; clone size: many; V gene: TRBV30; CDR3 length: 12; J gene: TRBJ1-2; CDR3 DNA: TGTGCCTGGAACGGGATTCACTATGGCTACACCTTC; CDR3 protein: CAWNGIHYGYTF
D gene: TRBD1; clone size: NA; V gene: TRBV19; CDR3 length: 15; J gene: TRBJ2-7; CDR3 DNA: TGTGCCAGTAGTACGGCAGGGGGTTTTGGCTACGAGCAGTACTTC; CDR3 protein: CASSTAGGFGYEQYF
D gene: NA; clone size: many; V gene: TRBV12-3/TRBV12-4; CDR3 length: 13; J gene: TRBJ2-7; CDR3 DNA: TGTGCCAGCAGTTTACTAGTGGCCTACGAGCAGTACTTC; CDR3 protein: CASSLLVAYEQYF